These 28 T cell receptor beta chains share one sample of origin, sequenced in a study of blood T cell repertoires in COVID-19. TCRdb keeps only in-frame clones here, not all; method: immunoSEQ multiplex PCR. The table records around 250,000 clones, approximately 85% of them present only once. The sequencing input was PBMCs or T cells enriched from blood (not recorded which). Receptors were obtained from a woman aged 45-65 years who had recovered from COVID-19.

The chain couples TRBV27 to TRBJ2-7; 7 positions match TRBD1. Looked up from germline, CDR1 is MNHEY and CDR2 is SMNVEV (reference sequence). There are 14 residues in the CDR3. In DNA, the CDR3 is TGTGCAACCTACACCGGGACAGCACCCTACGAGCAGTACTTC. It is translated as CATYTGTAPYEQYF.

The chain combines TRBV4-1 with TRBJ2-7, with a tentative D call TRBD2 (5 bases). Germline V gene sequence: CDR1 MGHRA, CDR2 YSYEKL. This CDR3 contains 13 residues. V lost 4 bases and J lost 2, with 9 bases in between. The CDR3 DNA reads as TGCGCCAGCAGCCCCCCCGGGACCTACGAGCAGTACTTC. Residues: CASSPPGTYEQYF.

This chain uses TRBV4-1 with TRBJ1-1; D is undetermined. V shed 3 bases and J shed 4 bases, with 12 bases lying between them. Germline loops: CDR1 MGHRA, CDR2 YSYEKL. There are 14 residues in the CDR3. The CDR3 DNA follows: TGCGCCAGCAGCCATAGAGTGACTGGCACTGAAGCTTTCTTT. It codes for CASSHRVTGTEAFF.

The chain couples TRBV14 to TRBJ2-7, with TRBD2 matching 8 bases. The CDR3 length is 14 residues. Trimming took 4 bases from V and 2 from J; bases not matched to a gene: 4. Germline values: CDR1 SGHDN, CDR2 FVKESK. The CDR3 DNA is TGTGCCAGCAGCCGGACGGGACTAGCCTACGAGCAGTACTTC. Translated: CASSRTGLAYEQYF.

The chain recombines TRBV19 with TRBJ2-1; D gene ambiguous. The V end was cut by 3 bases, the J end by 3 bases, with 9 bases between. Germline V lookup: CDR1 LNHDA, CDR2 SQIVND (reference sequence). This CDR3 contains 14 residues. The CDR3 bases are TGTGCCAGTAGTATCCTATATGGCTACAATGAGCAGTTCTTC. As protein: CASSILYGYNEQFF.

The V gene is TRBV7-9, the J gene TRBJ1-1, with D uncertain. Per the germline V gene, CDR1 is SEHNR and CDR2 is FQNEAQ (reference sequence). CDR3 length: 14 residues. With 3 bases removed from V and 4 bases from J, the gap between germline ends came to 12 bases. CDR3 sequence (DNA): TGTGCCAGCAGCTTGGCGAGGGCGGGCACTGAAGCTTTCTTT. Translated, it gives CASSLARAGTEAFF.

V usage is TRBV7-2 and J usage is TRBJ2-1; D not certain. Deletions cut 1 base from V and 9 bases from J, with 10 bases between. The CDR3 sequence is 13 residues long. Germline CDR1 is SGHTA and CDR2 is FQGNSA. CDR3 in amino acids: CASSLDPHGEQFF. The CDR3 DNA reads TGTGCCAGCAGCTTAGACCCGCACGGTGAGCAGTTCTTC.

This clone was detected only once. CDR3 coding DNA: TGTGCCAGCAGTTTATTCGGGACTAGCGGGAGCCAAGGGGAGCAGTTCTTC. Translating it yields CASSLFGTSGSQGEQFF. The gene calls are TRBV28 and TRBJ2-1, with TRBD2 matching over 14 bases. The CDR3 runs 17 residues. Germline lookup yields CDR1 MDHEN and CDR2 SYDVKM. With 1 base clipped from V and 10 bases from J, the junction kept 9 bases outside the gene matches. Supplemented by reference TRBV28 and TRBJ2-1, the full variable domain reads DVKVTQSSRYLVKRTGEKVFLECVQDMDHENMFWYRQDPGLGLRLIYFSYDVKMKEKGDIPEGYSVSREKKERFSLILESASTNQTSMYLCASSLFGTSGSQGEQFFGPGTRLTVL.

Written as DNA, the CDR3 is TGTGCCAGTAGTAACCAGGGGAAATCCTACGAGCAGTACTTC. This gives the protein CASSNQGKSYEQYF. The chain joins TRBV19 to TRBJ2-7; D might be TRBD1 (6 bases). Trimming removed 4 bases at V and 1 base at J, with 11 bases between. The germline gives CDR1 LNHDA, CDR2 SQIVND (reference sequence). The CDR3 totals 14 residues. The variable domain in full, completed from reference TRBV19 and TRBJ2-7, reads DGGITQSPKYLFRKEGQNVTLSCEQNLNHDAMYWYRQDPGQGLRLIYYSQIVNDFQKGDIAEGYSVSREKKESFPLTVTSAQKNPTAFYLCASSNQGKSYEQYFGPGTRLTVT.

The chain recombines TRBV6-5 with TRBJ2-7; 9 bases align to TRBD2. V lost 8 bases, J lost 6 bases, and 8 bases stayed unmatched. CDR1 and CDR2 from the germline V gene are MNHEY and SVGAGI. The CDR3 covers 13 residues. Here the CDR3 reads CASVRARGGEQYF. In nucleotides, the CDR3 is TGTGCCAGCGTCCGGGCGCGGGGGGGCGAGCAGTACTTC.

This clone was recorded once. The V and J genes are TRBV5-1 and TRBJ1-1; D is perhaps TRBD1 (6 bases). The CDR3 consists of 14 residues. Germline V gene data show CDR1 as SGHRS and CDR2 as YFSETQ. Trimming pared 5 bases from V and 6 bases from J, leaving 17 bases between. The DNA of the CDR3 is TGCGCCAGCAGTTACGTCCAGGGGTACGCTGAAGCTTTCTTT. Protein product: CASSYVQGYAEAFF.

The rearrangement uses TRBV20-1 and TRBJ1-4; a possible D gene is TRBD1 (5 bases). Germline values: CDR1 DFQATT, CDR2 SNEGSKA (reference sequence). V lost 3 bases to trimming and J lost 4 bases, with 12 bases between them. The CDR3 spans 14 residues. CDR3 sequence: CSASSRQNNEKLFF. The CDR3 region has the DNA TGCAGTGCTAGTTCGCGACAGAATAATGAAAAACTGTTTTTT.

V is TRBV5-1 and J is TRBJ2-7, with D unresolved. The V end was cut by 0 bases, the J end by 0 bases, with 4 bases between. CDR1 is SGHRS and CDR2 is YFSETQ in the germline V gene. The CDR3 runs 13 residues. CDR3 amino acids: CASSLASSYEQYF. The DNA for the CDR3 is TGCGCCAGCAGCTTGGCCTCCTCCTACGAGCAGTACTTC.

This rearrangement joins TRBV2 to TRBJ2-7; TRBD1 might be the D (6 bases). CDR3 length: 15 residues. Germline V gene lookup returns CDR1 SNHLY and CDR2 FYNNEI. Trimming left V 8 bases short and J 2 bases short, with 19 bases between. The CDR3 DNA is TGTGCCAGCCACCAATGGCAGGGGCTTACCTACGAGCAGTACTTC. Its protein product is CASHQWQGLTYEQYF.

The gene calls are TRBV9 and TRBJ2-5; 8 nucleotides align to TRBD1. CDR1 and CDR2 from the germline V gene are SGDLS and YYNGEE. V shed 4 bases and J 4 bases; nucleotides not matched to a gene: 6. CDR3 size: 14 residues. The CDR3 spells CASSPRTGRETQYF. CDR3 DNA: TGTGCCAGCAGCCCCCGGACAGGGAGAGAGACCCAGTACTTC.

The chain links TRBV5-1 to TRBJ1-2; possible D gene TRBD1, 6 bases. The CDR3 consists of 15 residues. Trimming removed 0 bases at V and 7 bases at J, with 16 bases between. Germline V lookup: CDR1 SGHRS, CDR2 YFSETQ. The CDR3 nucleotides are TGCGCCAGCAGCTTGGTCTTCGAGGGGGTGGGTGGCTACACCTTC. Its translation is CASSLVFEGVGGYTF.

This chain connects TRBV21-1 to TRBJ1-3; the table gives TRBD1 as D, unverified against the DNA. TRBV21-1 is flagged as a pseudogene. This CDR3 has 14 amino acids. The CDR3 nucleotides read TGTGCCAGCAGCAAACAGGGGACTGGAAACACCATATATTTT. Amino acids: CASSKQGTGNTIYF.

This chain joins TRBV2 and TRBJ1-5, with no clear D. In germline, CDR1 is SNHLY, CDR2 FYNNEI. The CDR3 is 15 residues long. Deletions cut 7 bases from V and 2 bases from J, with 15 bases between. CDR3 sequence: CASKREPLGNQPQHF. CDR3 DNA sequence: TGTGCCAGCAAGAGGGAGCCCCTGGGCAATCAGCCCCAGCATTTT.

V is TRBV6-1 and J is TRBJ2-1; no reliable D call. The CDR3 totals 12 residues. V lost 0 bases, J lost 10 bases, and 7 bases lay in between. Germline values: CDR1 MNHNS, CDR2 SASEGT. CDR3 amino acids: CASSEARREQFF. The DNA for the CDR3 is TGTGCCAGCAGTGAAGCTAGGCGGGAGCAGTTCTTC.

The rearrangement joins TRBV27 to TRBJ1-6; 12 bases match TRBD1. Germline CDR1 reads MNHEY; CDR2 reads SMNVEV (reference sequence). The CDR3 covers 19 residues. V trimming: 7 bases; J trimming: 10 bases; junction bases outside the gene matches: 20. The CDR3 region has the DNA TGTGCCAGCACGCGTGTCTTGGGACAGGGGGCCTCCCGGGGCTCACCCCTCCACTTT. It encodes CASTRVLGQGASRGSPLHF.

The J gene is TRBJ2-2, the V gene TRBV14; TRBD2 agrees at 7 bases. This CDR3 has 15 residues. Germline assignment: CDR1 SGHDN and CDR2 FVKESK. V dropped 4 bases and J dropped 1; count of bases not matched to a gene: 3. The CDR3 nucleotides read TGTGCCAGCAGCCGGTTAGCGGGGAACACCGGGGAGCTGTTTTTT. It translates to CASSRLAGNTGELFF.

The rearrangement links TRBV10-3 to TRBJ1-4; TRBD1 might be the D (5 bases). V was clipped by 6 bases and J by 5 bases, with 13 bases between them. The CDR3 sequence is 14 residues long. The germline V gene encodes CDR1 ENHRY and CDR2 SYGVKD. For the CDR3, the DNA is TGTGCCATCAGCGCCGGGACTGACAATGAAAAACTGTTTTTT. It translates to CAISAGTDNEKLFF.

The V call is TRBV28, the J call TRBJ2-3, with D tentatively TRBD2 (5 bases). The V end lost 5 bases, the J end lost 9 bases, and 15 bases lay between the germline ends. This CDR3 contains 13 residues. Per germline, CDR1 MDHEN and CDR2 SYDVKM. CDR3 region: CASSLSAGATQYF. The DNA of the CDR3 is TGTGCCAGCAGTCTCTCGGCGGGCGCCACGCAGTATTTT.

This clone appeared once. This CDR3 reads CASSESGHTPTQQFF. In DNA, the CDR3 is TGCGCCAGCAGTGAGTCGGGACATACCCCGACGCAGCAGTTCTTC. The rearrangement joins TRBV10-1 to TRBJ2-1, with D possibly being TRBD1 (6 bases). Looked up from germline, CDR1 is WNHNN and CDR2 is SYGVQD (reference sequence). The CDR3 is 15 amino acids. V lost 0 bases and J lost 11, with 17 bases in between.

The chain uses TRBV7-9 and TRBJ2-5, with unresolved D. In germline, CDR1 is SEHNR, CDR2 FQNEAQ (reference sequence). The CDR3 length is 16 residues. V lost 4 bases, J lost 1 base, and 16 bases lay in between. CDR3 nucleotide sequence: TGTGCCAGCAGCTGGCGTCGTGTGGAGACCCAAGAGACCCAGTACTTC. It yields the protein CASSWRRVETQETQYF.

This sequence joins TRBV4-1 and TRBJ1-5; no clear D gene. V lost 0 bases and J 3 bases, leaving 30 bases between the germline ends. The CDR3 is 22 amino acids. Germline lookup yields CDR1 MGHRA and CDR2 YSYEKL. CDR3 in amino acids: CASSQDITGRSRFGKNNQPQHF. The DNA for the CDR3 is TGCGCCAGCAGCCAAGATATCACGGGTAGATCACGTTTCGGGAAAAACAATCAGCCCCAGCATTTT.

On this clone itself: One end of the junction is discordant with germline, which a read error may explain. The J gene is TRBJ2-2, the V gene TRBV7-7; D ambiguous. The CDR3 is 12 amino acids. Germline V gives CDR1 SSHAT, CDR2 FNYEAQ (reference sequence). CDR3 sequence reads: CASSSYTGELFF. In DNA form, the CDR3 reads TGTGCTAGCAGCTCCTACACCGGGGAGCTGTTTTTT. The full variable domain, completed using reference TRBV7-7 and TRBJ2-2, is GAGVSQSPRYKVTKRGQDVTLRCDPISSHATLYWYQQALGQGPEFLTYFNYEAQPDKSGLPSDRFSAERPEGSISTLTIQRTEQRDSAMYRCASSSYTGELFFGEGSRLTVL.

This clone was counted between two and nine times. V gene TRBV14 combines with J gene TRBJ2-7; tentative D call: TRBD1 (6 bases). The germline V gene encodes CDR1 SGHDN and CDR2 FVKESK. V was cut by 4 bases and J by 1 base, with 20 bases left in between. The CDR3 is made up of 17 amino acids. The CDR3 coding sequence is TGTGCCAGCAGCCTCAGGGACAACTCGGGATTATCCTACGAGCAGTACTTC. Translation gives CASSLRDNSGLSYEQYF.